Given below is one TCR beta chain in context. The sample comes from a study of blood T cells in healthy people across ages. Primers used in a second PCR of roughly 7 to 12 cycles were a sample-barcoded 5' primer and a J-beta primer mix. Each cDNA molecule carried a tag from a template-switch adaptor that contained 12 random nucleotides. One entry per CDR3 protein results from TCRdb running MiXCR on the 5' RACE reads. The table lists 1,500,000 or so distinct CDR3 sequences, less than 45% of them singletons. Germline V gene data show CDR1 as SEHNR and CDR2 as FQNEAQ (reference sequence). The germline V and J ends were trimmed by 5 bases and 11 bases, with 18 bases remaining between them. This CDR3 region has 13 residues.

The V call is TRBV7-9, the J call TRBJ1-1; D is possibly TRBD1 (5 bases). Sequencing was performed on blood. This sequence was found in a woman aged 18-35 years in good health. In nucleotides, the CDR3 is TGTGCCAGCAGCGTAATTGACAGAAAAGACGCTTTCTTT. The encoded protein is CASSVIDRKDAFF. Drawing the rest from reference TRBV7-9 and TRBJ1-1, the complete variable domain is DTGVSQNPRHKITKRGQNVTFRCDPISEHNRLYWYRQTLGQGPEFLTYFQNEAQLEKSRLLSDRFSAERPKGSFSTLEIQRTEQGDSAMYLCASSVIDRKDAFFGQGTRLTVV.